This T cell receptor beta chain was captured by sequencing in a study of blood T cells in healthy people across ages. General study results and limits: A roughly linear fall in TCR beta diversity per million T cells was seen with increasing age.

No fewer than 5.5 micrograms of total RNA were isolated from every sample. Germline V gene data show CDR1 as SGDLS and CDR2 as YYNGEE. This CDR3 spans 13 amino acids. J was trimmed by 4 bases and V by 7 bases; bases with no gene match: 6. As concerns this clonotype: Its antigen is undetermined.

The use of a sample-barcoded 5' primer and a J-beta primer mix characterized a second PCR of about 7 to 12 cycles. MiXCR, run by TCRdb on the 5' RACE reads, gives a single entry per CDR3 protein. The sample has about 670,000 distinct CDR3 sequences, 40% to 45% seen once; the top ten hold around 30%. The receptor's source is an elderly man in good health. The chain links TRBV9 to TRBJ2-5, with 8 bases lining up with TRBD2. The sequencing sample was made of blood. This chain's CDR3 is CASEAGVGETQYF. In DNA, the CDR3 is TGTGCCAGCGAAGCGGGAGTGGGAGAGACCCAGTACTTC.